A selection of T cell receptor beta chains follows, all from one sample in a study of metastatic and nonmetastatic thyroid tumors. TCRdb redid the clone calls on the PCR reads using MiXCR. The sample lists 90,000 or so clones; less than 10% were seen once. Input material: blood. The receptors come from a female donor with papillary thyroid cancer or a benign thyroid nodule (not recorded which). Some clones in this sample may be carry-over from other donors' samples. Each CDR3 is given with its conserved first and last residue. D genes are given only for firm matches. Expanded clones are given a class, and other clones once, few, many or no size at all.

TRBJ2-7	.	.	TRBV19	13	CASSIGGSYEQYF	TGTGCCAGTAGTATCGGGGGCTCCTACGAGCAGTACTTC
TRBJ2-7	many	.	TRBV15	16	CATSREATEEAYEQYF	TGTGCCACCAGCAGAGAGGCAACGGAGGAAGCCTACGAGCAGTACTTC
TRBJ2-1	.	TRBD2	TRBV29-1	15	CSVEWASGPYNEQFF	TGCAGCGTTGAATGGGCTAGCGGCCCTTACAATGAGCAGTTCTTC
TRBJ1-1	many	TRBD1	TRBV15	15	CATSTGTGGKPEAFF	TGTGCCACCAGCACCGGGACAGGGGGCAAGCCTGAAGCTTTCTTT
TRBJ2-5	.	TRBD2	TRBV7-2	13	CASRLGGGETQYF	TGTGCCAGCAGACTCGGGGGGGGGGAGACCCAGTACTTC
TRBJ1-2	few	.	TRBV6-2/TRBV6-3	12	CASAMPGYGYTF	TGTGCCAGCGCGATGCCGGGATATGGCTACACCTTC
TRBJ2-1	few	.	TRBV6-1	13	CASSEGGRTEQFF	TGTGCCAGCAGTGAAGGGGGTAGGACCGAGCAGTTCTTC
TRBJ2-2	many	.	TRBV7-6	13	CASTGSGAGELFF	TGTGCCAGTACCGGGTCCGGGGCCGGGGAGCTGTTTTTT
TRBJ2-5	.	.	TRBV5-1	14	CASSGGRIQETQYF	TGCGCCAGCAGCGGAGGACGGATTCAAGAGACCCAGTACTTC
TRBJ2-6	many	.	TRBV6-1	14	CASRALSGANVLTF	TGTGCCAGCAGAGCTCTCTCTGGGGCCAACGTCCTGACTTTC
TRBJ2-1	many	.	TRBV2	15	CASSEEGGHQGEQFF	TGTGCCAGCAGTGAAGAGGGGGGTCACCAGGGCGAGCAGTTCTTC
TRBJ2-1	many	.	TRBV6-2/TRBV6-3	16	CASSYSLGLSYNEQFF	TGTGCCAGCAGTTACTCCCTAGGGCTCTCCTACAATGAGCAGTTCTTC
TRBJ1-6	.	.	TRBV20-1	13	CSARDRGSSPLHF	TGCAGTGCTAGAGATCGGGGGAGTTCACCCCTCCACTTT
TRBJ1-6	.	.	TRBV30	13	CAWSSELNSPLHF	TGTGCCTGGAGTTCAGAACTTAATTCACCCCTCCACTTT
TRBJ1-3	.	.	TRBV6-5	15	CASSYSVFSGNTIYF	TGTGCCAGCAGTTACTCGGTCTTCTCTGGAAACACCATATATTTT
TRBJ2-6	many	TRBD1	TRBV6-2/TRBV6-3	14	CASSTGGGANVLTF	TGTGCCAGCAGTACAGGGGGTGGGGCCAACGTCCTGACTTTC
TRBJ2-3	many	TRBD2	TRBV6-1	14	CASRLAGGPDTQYF	TGTGCCAGCAGACTAGCGGGGGGGCCAGATACGCAGTATTTT
TRBJ1-2	.	.	TRBV6-1	14	CASSIQGLLEGYTF	TGTGCCAGCAGTATCCAGGGATTATTGGAAGGCTACACCTTC
TRBJ1-1	many	.	TRBV5-1	16	CASSLTTAPRNTEAFF	TGCGCCAGCAGCTTGACCACAGCGCCCAGGAACACTGAAGCTTTCTTT
TRBJ1-5	many	TRBD1	TRBV5-6	16	CASKDRDRGFDQPQHF	TGTGCCAGCAAGGACCGGGACAGGGGATTCGATCAGCCCCAGCATTTT
TRBJ2-1	.	TRBD2	TRBV6-5	15	CASSYGGVPYNEQFF	TGTGCCAGCAGTTACGGGGGGGTCCCCTACAATGAGCAGTTCTTC
TRBJ2-7	.	TRBD1	TRBV6-2/TRBV6-3	21	CASSYAYPGQGLITSSYEQYF	TGTGCCAGCAGTTACGCTTATCCTGGACAGGGCCTCATAACCAGCTCTTATGAGCAGTACTTC